This TCR beta chain is from a study of blood T cell repertoires in COVID-19. Overall study: Sites across the United States, Italy and Spain contributed samples from acute and convalescent COVID-19. In each case, the material was cDNA or gDNA derived from T cells, B-cell-depleted T cells, or PBMCs.

CDR1 and CDR2 from the germline V gene are MNHEY and SVGAGI. This CDR3 is 14 amino acids long. J was trimmed by 3 bases and V by 6 bases; bases with no gene match: 6. Assay: immunoSEQ multiplex PCR; the TCRdb copy retains only in-frame clones and omits some. The data contain a few hundred thousand clones, around 87% of them seen just once; the ten biggest clones take up under 1.5%. The TCR was taken from a man aged 30 to 45 who had recovered from COVID-19. The sample comprised PBMCs or T cells enriched from blood (not recorded which). The gene calls are TRBV6-5 and TRBJ1-2; TRBD1 matches at 8 bases. CDR3 bases: TGTGCCAGCAGGACTGGGACAGGCTACTATGGCTACACCTTC. Protein product: CASRTGTGYYGYTF.